These T cell receptor beta chains were read from a single sample in a study of regulatory T cells in long-lasting Graves disease. TCRdb ran MiXCR on the multiplex PCR reads and lists one entry per CDR3 protein. The data hold about 340,000 distinct CDR3 sequences, with about 18% observed a single time. The input for sequencing was peripheral blood mononuclear cells (PBMCs), taken when the disease was refractory, from a patient treated with antithyroid drugs. Receptor source: a female donor with Graves disease. Both conserved end residues are part of each CDR3. The D gene is left open where the match is weak. Not every row has a clone size; where given, it reads once, few, many or a size class.

clone_size	d_call	v_call	j_call	cdr3_aa	cdr3_nt
few	NA	TRBV7-2	TRBJ2-5	CASSYIGGGETQYF	TGTGCCAGCAGCTACATCGGGGGCGGGGAGACCCAGTACTTC
many	NA	TRBV12-3/TRBV12-4	TRBJ1-5	CASSLGAGLSNQPQHF	TGTGCCAGCAGTTTAGGAGCCGGGCTTAGCAATCAGCCCCAGCATTTT
many	NA	TRBV27	TRBJ1-2	CASSLYQGNYGYTF	TGTGCCAGCAGTTTATACCAGGGGAACTATGGCTACACCTTC
NA	NA	TRBV19	TRBJ1-3	CASSKTQGSGNTIYF	TGTGCCAGTAGTAAGACCCAGGGCTCTGGAAACACCATATATTTT
NA	NA	TRBV12-5	TRBJ1-1	CASGLVHVRVFGGDLMSTEAFF	TGTGCTAGTGGTTTGGTACATGTGAGAGTGTTCGGGGGGGACCTGATGAGCACTGAAGCTTTCTTT
many	NA	TRBV12-3/TRBV12-4	TRBJ1-2	CASSYYGGPNGYTF	TGTGCCAGCAGTTATTACGGAGGTCCCAATGGCTACACCTTC
few	NA	TRBV5-1	TRBJ1-2	CASSVSTQAYYGYTF	TGTGCCAGCAGCGTATCCACACAGGCTTACTATGGCTACACCTTC
NA	NA	TRBV30	TRBJ1-1	CAWKRKDGNTEAFF	TGTGCCTGGAAAAGAAAAGACGGGAACACTGAAGCTTTCTTT
NA	NA	TRBV7-2	TRBJ2-5	CASSLFLWSGIQRWTQYF	TGTGCCAGCAGCTTATTCCTTTGGTCGGGGATCCAAAGATGGACCCAGTACTTC
few	TRBD2	TRBV20-1	TRBJ2-5	CSARDWTSGKETQYF	TGCAGTGCTAGAGACTGGACTAGCGGGAAAGAGACCCAGTACTTC